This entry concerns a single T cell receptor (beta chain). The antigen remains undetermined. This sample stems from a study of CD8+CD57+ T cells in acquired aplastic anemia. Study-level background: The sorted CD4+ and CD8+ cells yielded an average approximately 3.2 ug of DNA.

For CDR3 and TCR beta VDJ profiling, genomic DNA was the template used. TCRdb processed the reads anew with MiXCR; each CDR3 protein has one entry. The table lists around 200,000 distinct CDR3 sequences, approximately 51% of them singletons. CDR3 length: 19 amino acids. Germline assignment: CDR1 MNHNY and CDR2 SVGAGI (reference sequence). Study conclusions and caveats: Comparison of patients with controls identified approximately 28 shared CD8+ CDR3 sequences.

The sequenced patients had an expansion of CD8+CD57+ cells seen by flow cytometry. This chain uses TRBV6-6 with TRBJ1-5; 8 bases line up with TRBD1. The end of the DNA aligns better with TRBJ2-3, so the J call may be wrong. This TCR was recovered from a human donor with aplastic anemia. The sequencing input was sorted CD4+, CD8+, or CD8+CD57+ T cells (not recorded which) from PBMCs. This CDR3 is CASSYSTGGSLLSNQPQYF. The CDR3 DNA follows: TGTGCCAGCAGTTACTCTACAGGGGGGTCTTTGCTTTCCAATCAGCCCCAGTATTTT.